Described below is a single TCR beta chain sequence and its context. The CDR3 spans 15 residues. V gave up 3 bases and J gave up 6 bases; unmatched junction bases: 6. From germline, CDR1 is SGHRS and CDR2 YFSETQ. TCRdb independently ran MiXCR on the 5' RACE reads; one entry per CDR3 protein. Of tens of thousands of distinct CDR3 sequences in the sample, around a fifth were seen once. Memory CD4+ cells were defined as CD4+CD45RO+CD25-. The sequence was collected from a female donor with breast cancer. The sample taken for sequencing was memory CD4+ T cells sorted from a lymph node. Subset described: memory CD4+ T cells, CD4+CD45RO+CD25-. The rearrangement uses TRBV5-1 and TRBJ1-5; TRBD1 matches 10 bases. This CDR3 reads CASSSGQGEGQPQHF. In DNA form, the CDR3 reads TGCGCCAGCAGCTCCGGACAGGGGGAAGGTCAGCCCCAGCATTTT.